Given below is one T cell receptor (beta chain) in context. V was clipped by 2 bases and J by 4 bases, with 8 bases between them. There are 12 residues in the CDR3. Germline CDR1 SQVTM, CDR2 ANQGSEA. The entry originates in a study of T cell responses to AZD1222 COVID-19 vaccine. The assay was immunoSEQ multiplex PCR, and TCRdb's table has in-frame clones only and misses some. The sample records about 140,000 clones, 85% to 90% being singletons. The clonotype comes from an adult in good health. The sample was peripheral blood, taken on day 0 of AZD1222 vaccination. The chain employs TRBV29-1 and TRBJ1-2; no clear D. As DNA, the CDR3 is TGCAGCGTTGAACGGGGAACCTATGGCTACACCTTC. Translated, it gives CSVERGTYGYTF.